This entry is about one TCR beta chain. This sample is part of a study of technical replicates of blood from a handful of donors. Measured with immunoSEQ multiplex PCR; TCRdb has only the in-frame clones, and not every one. The repertoire includes 79,000 or so clones, about 92% of them detected once, and 0.35% to 0.45% sits in the top ten. Sequencing input: T cells isolated from PBMCs. The TCR originated in a human donor in good health.

CDR3 sequence reads: CASSPANYGYTF. Written as DNA, the CDR3 is TGTGCCAGCAGCCCAGCTAACTATGGCTACACCTTC. The rearrangement uses TRBV5-6 and TRBJ1-2, with D unresolved. Germline V lookup: CDR1 SGHDT, CDR2 YYEEEE. Trimming took off 4 bases at V and 0 bases at J, with 4 bases between the two ends. The CDR3 runs 12 residues.